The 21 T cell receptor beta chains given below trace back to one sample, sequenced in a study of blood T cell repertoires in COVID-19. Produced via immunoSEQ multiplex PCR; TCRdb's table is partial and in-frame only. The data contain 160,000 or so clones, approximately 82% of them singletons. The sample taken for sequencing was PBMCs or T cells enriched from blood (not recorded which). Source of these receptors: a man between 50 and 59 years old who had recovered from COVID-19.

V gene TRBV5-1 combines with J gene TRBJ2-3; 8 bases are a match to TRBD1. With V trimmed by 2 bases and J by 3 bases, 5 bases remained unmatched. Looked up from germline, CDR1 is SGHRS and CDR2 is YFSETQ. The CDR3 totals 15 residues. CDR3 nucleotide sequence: TGCGCCAGCAGCTTCAGGGGGCAGCTGACAGATACGCAGTATTTT. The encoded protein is CASSFRGQLTDTQYF.

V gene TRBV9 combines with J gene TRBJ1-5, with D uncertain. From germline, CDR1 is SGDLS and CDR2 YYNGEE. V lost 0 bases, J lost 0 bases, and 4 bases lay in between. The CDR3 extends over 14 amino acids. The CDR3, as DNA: TGTGCCAGCAGCGTAGGACTTAGCAATCAGCCCCAGCATTTT. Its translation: CASSVGLSNQPQHF.

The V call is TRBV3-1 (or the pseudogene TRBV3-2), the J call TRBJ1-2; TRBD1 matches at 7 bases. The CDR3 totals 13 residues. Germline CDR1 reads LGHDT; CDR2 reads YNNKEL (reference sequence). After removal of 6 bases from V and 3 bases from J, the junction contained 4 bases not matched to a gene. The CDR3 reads CASSHRGYYGYTF. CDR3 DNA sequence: TGTGCCAGCAGTCACAGGGGTTACTATGGCTACACCTTC.

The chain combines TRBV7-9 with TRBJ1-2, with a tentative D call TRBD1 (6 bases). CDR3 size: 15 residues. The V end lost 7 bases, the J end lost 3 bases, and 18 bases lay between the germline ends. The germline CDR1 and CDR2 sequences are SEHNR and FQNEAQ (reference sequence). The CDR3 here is CASTQENRVDYGYTF. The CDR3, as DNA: TGTGCCAGCACCCAGGAAAACAGGGTTGACTATGGCTACACCTTC.

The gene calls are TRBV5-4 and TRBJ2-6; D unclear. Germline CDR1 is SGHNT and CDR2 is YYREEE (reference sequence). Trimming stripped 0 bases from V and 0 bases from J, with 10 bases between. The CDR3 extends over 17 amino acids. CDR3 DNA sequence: TGTGCCAGCAGCTTGGACGGTTTAGCCTCTGGGGCCAACGTCCTGACTTTC. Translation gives CASSLDGLASGANVLTF.

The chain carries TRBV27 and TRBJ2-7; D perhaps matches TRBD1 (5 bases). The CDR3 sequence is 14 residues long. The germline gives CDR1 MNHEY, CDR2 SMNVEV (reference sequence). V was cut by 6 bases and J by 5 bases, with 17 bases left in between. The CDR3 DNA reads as TGTGCCAGCAGCCTTGGGGTTCAGGGAAACGAGCAGTACTTC. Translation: CASSLGVQGNEQYF.

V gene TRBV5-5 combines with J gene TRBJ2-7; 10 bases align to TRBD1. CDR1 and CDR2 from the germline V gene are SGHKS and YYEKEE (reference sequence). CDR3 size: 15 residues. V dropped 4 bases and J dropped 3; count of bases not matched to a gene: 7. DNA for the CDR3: TGTGCCAGCAGCCCCAGGACAGGGGGGAACTACGAGCAGTACTTC. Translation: CASSPRTGGNYEQYF.

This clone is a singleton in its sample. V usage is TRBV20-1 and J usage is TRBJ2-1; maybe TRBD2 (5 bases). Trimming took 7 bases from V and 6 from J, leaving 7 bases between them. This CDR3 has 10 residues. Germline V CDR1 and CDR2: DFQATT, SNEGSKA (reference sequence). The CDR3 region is CSGGSNEQFF. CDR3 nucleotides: TGCAGTGGAGGGTCCAATGAGCAGTTCTTC.

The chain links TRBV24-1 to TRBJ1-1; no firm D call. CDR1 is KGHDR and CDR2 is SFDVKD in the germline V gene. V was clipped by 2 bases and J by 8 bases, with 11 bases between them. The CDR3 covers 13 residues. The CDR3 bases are TGTGCCACCAGTGATTCGGTGCGCGGAGAAGCTTTCTTT. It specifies CATSDSVRGEAFF.

CDR3 region: CASSPGLSYGYTF. DNA for the CDR3: TGTGCCAGCAGCCCGGGATTAAGCTATGGCTACACCTTC. The chain employs TRBV3-1 (or the pseudogene TRBV3-2) and TRBJ1-2, with unresolved D. The CDR3 loop spans 13 amino acids. From germline, CDR1 is LGHDT and CDR2 YNNKEL (reference sequence). With 4 bases removed from V and 4 bases from J, the gap between germline ends came to 10 bases.

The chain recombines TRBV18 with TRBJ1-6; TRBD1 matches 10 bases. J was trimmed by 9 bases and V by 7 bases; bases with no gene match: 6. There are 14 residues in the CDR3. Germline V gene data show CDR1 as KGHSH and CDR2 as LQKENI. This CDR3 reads CASWPGQGISPLHF. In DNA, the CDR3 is TGTGCCAGCTGGCCGGGACAGGGGATTTCACCCCTCCACTTT.

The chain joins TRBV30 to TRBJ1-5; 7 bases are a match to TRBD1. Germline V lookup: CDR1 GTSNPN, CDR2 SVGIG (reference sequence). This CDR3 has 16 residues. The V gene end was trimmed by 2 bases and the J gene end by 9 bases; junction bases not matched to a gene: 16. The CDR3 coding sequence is TGTGCCTGGAGTCCCCGGGGACAGTTTATGGTAAGGCCCCAGCATTTT. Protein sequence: CAWSPRGQFMVRPQHF.

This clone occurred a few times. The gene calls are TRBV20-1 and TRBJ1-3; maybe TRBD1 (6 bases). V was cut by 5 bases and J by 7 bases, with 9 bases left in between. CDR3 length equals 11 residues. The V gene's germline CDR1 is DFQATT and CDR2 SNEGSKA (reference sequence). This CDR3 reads CSAPQGNTIYF. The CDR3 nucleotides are TGCAGTGCTCCTCAGGGGAACACCATATATTTT.

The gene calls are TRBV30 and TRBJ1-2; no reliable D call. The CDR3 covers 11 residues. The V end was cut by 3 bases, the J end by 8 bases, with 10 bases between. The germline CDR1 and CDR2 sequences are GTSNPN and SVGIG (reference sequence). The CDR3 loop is CAWRHSGGYTF. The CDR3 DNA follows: TGTGCCTGGAGACACTCGGGGGGCTACACCTTC.

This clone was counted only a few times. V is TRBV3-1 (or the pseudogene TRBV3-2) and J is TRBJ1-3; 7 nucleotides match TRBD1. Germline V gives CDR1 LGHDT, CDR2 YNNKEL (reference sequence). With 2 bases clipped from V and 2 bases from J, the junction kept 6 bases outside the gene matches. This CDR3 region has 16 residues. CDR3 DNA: TGTGCCAGCAGCCAAACAGGGGTTATTGCTGGAAACACCATATATTTT. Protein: CASSQTGVIAGNTIYF.

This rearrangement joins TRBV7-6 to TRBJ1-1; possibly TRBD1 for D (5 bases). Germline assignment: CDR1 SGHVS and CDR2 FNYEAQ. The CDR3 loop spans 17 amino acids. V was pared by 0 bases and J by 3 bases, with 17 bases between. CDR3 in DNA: TGTGCCAGCAGCTTAGCCGAGGTAGGGGTGTCGGACACTGAAGCTTTCTTT. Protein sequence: CASSLAEVGVSDTEAFF.

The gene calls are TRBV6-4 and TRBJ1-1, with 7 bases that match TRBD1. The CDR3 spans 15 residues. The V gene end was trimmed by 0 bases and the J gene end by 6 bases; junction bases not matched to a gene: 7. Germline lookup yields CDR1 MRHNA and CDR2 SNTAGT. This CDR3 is CASSDSWDRRSEAFF. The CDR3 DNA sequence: TGTGCCAGCAGTGACTCATGGGACAGACGCTCTGAAGCTTTCTTT.

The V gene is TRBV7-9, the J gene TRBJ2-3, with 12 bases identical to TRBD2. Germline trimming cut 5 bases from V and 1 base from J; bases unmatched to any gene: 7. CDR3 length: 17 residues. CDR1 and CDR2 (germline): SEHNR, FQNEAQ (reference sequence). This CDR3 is CASSPGLAGSRTDTQYF. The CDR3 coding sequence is TGTGCCAGCAGCCCCGGACTAGCGGGGAGCCGCACAGATACGCAGTATTTT. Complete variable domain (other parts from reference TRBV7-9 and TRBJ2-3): DTGVSQNPRHKITKRGQNVTFRCDPISEHNRLYWYRQTLGQGPEFLTYFQNEAQLEKSRLLSDRFSAERPKGSFSTLEIQRTEQGDSAMYLCASSPGLAGSRTDTQYFGPGTRLTVL.

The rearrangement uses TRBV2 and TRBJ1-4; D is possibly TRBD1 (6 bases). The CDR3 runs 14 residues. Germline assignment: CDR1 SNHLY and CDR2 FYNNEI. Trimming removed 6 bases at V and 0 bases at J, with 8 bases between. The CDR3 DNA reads TGTGCCAGCAGAGGACAGCCAACTAATGAAAAACTGTTTTTT. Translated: CASRGQPTNEKLFF.

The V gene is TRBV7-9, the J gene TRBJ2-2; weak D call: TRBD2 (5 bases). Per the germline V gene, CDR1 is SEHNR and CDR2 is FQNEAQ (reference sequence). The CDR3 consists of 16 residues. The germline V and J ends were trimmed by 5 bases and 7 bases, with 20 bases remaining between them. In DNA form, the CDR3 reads TGTGCCAGCAGCGAGCCGTATATACGGGGTGACGGGGAGCTGTTTTTT. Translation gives CASSEPYIRGDGELFF.

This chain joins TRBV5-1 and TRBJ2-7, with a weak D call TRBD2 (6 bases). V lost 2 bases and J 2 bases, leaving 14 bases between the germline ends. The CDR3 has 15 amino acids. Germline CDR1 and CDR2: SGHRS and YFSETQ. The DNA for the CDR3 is TGCGCCAGCAGCTTTACCGGGACTGAACCCTACGAGCAGTACTTC. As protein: CASSFTGTEPYEQYF.